This T cell receptor (beta chain) was recorded in a study of PD-L1 blockade in urothelial cancer. About the study: After treatment start, blood was analyzed at 3 weeks (second dose) and at 6 weeks. The median number of T cells present in blood samples was approximately 130,000.

The CDR3 length is 15 residues. J was trimmed by 4 bases and V by 9 bases; bases with no gene match: 9. Germline CDR1 is LNHDA and CDR2 is SQIVND (reference sequence). TCRdb keeps only in-frame clones here, not all; method: immunoSEQ multiplex PCR. The table includes around 82,000 clones, 65% to 85% detected once. This clone came up once. Regarding time point: pretreatment peripheral blood. The chain couples TRBV19 to TRBJ2-2; TRBD2 agrees at 9 bases. The material was PBMCs, obtained around atezolizumab (anti-PD-L1) treatment. The TCR was taken from a man aged 60 to 69 with urothelial cancer. The CDR3 DNA sequence: TGTGCCAGCATCGCGAGCGGGAGGAGCACCGGGGAGCTGTTTTTT. Encoded protein: CASIASGRSTGELFF.